Below, 8 T cell receptor beta chains from the same sample are listed, as sequenced in a study of Tregs in tolerant kidney transplant recipients. Measured with immunoSEQ multiplex PCR; TCRdb has only the in-frame clones, and not every one. The sample lists tens of thousands of clones, around 90% occurring once. The sample in question was CD4+ T cells from blood, obtained before the transplant. Every receptor here comes from a human donor who received a combined kidney and bone marrow transplant.

The chain carries TRBV21-1 and TRBJ1-4; the listed D gene, TRBD1, was not tested against the DNA. TRBV21-1 is a pseudogene locus. CDR3 size: 18 residues. The CDR3 loop is CASRKKGTAPSTNEKLFF. CDR3 nucleotide sequence: TGTGCCAGCAGGAAAAAAGGGACAGCACCTTCAACTAATGAAAAACTGTTTTTT.

The rearrangement links TRBV9 to TRBJ2-7, with 7 bases that match TRBD1. The CDR3 spans 13 residues. Germline CDR1 SGDLS, CDR2 YYNGEE. V was pared by 4 bases and J by 3 bases, with 4 bases of the junction left unmatched. The CDR3 loop is CASSSTGNYEQYF. The CDR3 DNA follows: TGTGCCAGCAGCTCGACAGGGAACTACGAGCAGTACTTC.

This chain connects TRBV28 to TRBJ2-7, with a weak D call TRBD1 (6 bases). There are 13 residues in the CDR3. Trimming pared 9 bases from V and 3 bases from J, leaving 15 bases between. Looked up from germline, CDR1 is MDHEN and CDR2 is SYDVKM. The CDR3, as DNA: TGTGCCAGTATCGGGACACAAGTCTACGAGCAGTACTTC. As protein: CASIGTQVYEQYF.

DNA of the CDR3: TGTGCCAGCAGTTTGGTTGACAGGGAAGAAGCTTTCTTT. Amino acid sequence: CASSLVDREEAFF. The V and J genes are TRBV6-6 and TRBJ1-1; TRBD1 matches 7 bases. Germline CDR1 MNHNY, CDR2 SVGAGI (reference sequence). The CDR3 runs 13 residues. J gave up 8 bases and V 4 bases, and 7 bases lay outside the gene matches.

CDR3 sequence: CATTLGGPPSNYGYTF. CDR3 bases: TGTGCCACCACCCTAGGGGGCCCTCCCTCTAACTATGGCTACACCTTC. The gene calls are TRBV28 and TRBJ1-2; the match to TRBD1 covers 7 bases. The CDR3 has 16 amino acids. Looked up from germline, CDR1 is MDHEN and CDR2 is SYDVKM. V lost 10 bases and J lost 0; bases outside the gene matches: 14.

The V gene is TRBV28, the J gene TRBJ1-5, with 9 bases aligning to TRBD1. The V gene end was trimmed by 4 bases and the J gene end by 6 bases; junction bases not matched to a gene: 10. This CDR3 comprises 16 residues. The germline V gene encodes CDR1 MDHEN and CDR2 SYDVKM. The DNA of the CDR3 is TGTGCCAGCAGTTCTCCGGGACAGGGATGGAGTCAGCCCCAGCATTTT. Its translation: CASSSPGQGWSQPQHF.

The CDR3 region is CASSQASNQPQHF. CDR3 bases: TGTGCCAGCAGCCAGGCTAGCAATCAGCCCCAGCATTTT. The V gene is TRBV6-4, the J gene TRBJ1-5; D is undetermined. This CDR3 region has 13 residues. Germline CDR1 reads MRHNA; CDR2 reads SNTAGT. V was pared by 6 bases and J by 0 bases, with 6 bases between.

This chain links TRBV28 with TRBJ2-3; a possible D gene is TRBD2 (6 bases). Germline lookup yields CDR1 MDHEN and CDR2 SYDVKM. This CDR3 comprises 17 residues. The V and J ends lost 6 bases and 3 bases respectively, with 22 bases between them. CDR3 amino acids: CASSWGFLRDGTDTQYF. CDR3 DNA sequence: TGTGCCAGCAGCTGGGGCTTCCTGCGGGATGGTACAGATACGCAGTATTTT.